This T cell receptor beta chain stems from a study of Ad26.COV2.S vaccination and SARS-CoV-2 variants (dated by TCRdb to about 2021). Notes on the research overall: Donors in the vaccine arm were drawn from COV1001, a phase I-IIa trial of Ad26.COV2.S in healthy adults that was multicentre, randomized, double-blind and placebo-controlled. Ad26.COV2.S was administered intramuscularly at 5 x 10^10 or 1 x 10^11 viral particles, either as a single shot or as two shots given 56 days apart. TCRbeta repertoire sequencing was used to assess the specificity and breadth of SARS-CoV-2-reactive T cell receptors after Ad26.COV2.S vaccination. A total of roughly 32 samples were included in the TCR-sequenced set, comprising roughly 19 Ad26.COV2.S vaccine recipients, 5 placebo recipients and 8 SARS-CoV-2 convalescent individuals. Trial participants were randomized into five groups of five: low-dose or high-dose Ad26.COV2.S given once or twice, or placebo on both occasions. Blinding of investigators to trial group allocation was maintained during experiments and outcome assessment.

Interpreted using the paper, the treatment or condition label stands for: 15 to 20 received Ad26.COV2.S at low or high dose, single or two shots; 5 received placebo; per-sample allocation not given. Repertoires of vaccine and placebo recipients were sequenced from samples taken on day 63 after the first injection. Between 29 July and 7 August 2020, Cohort 1b enrolled about 27 adults aged 18-55 years at one site in Boston, USA. Ad26.COV2.S was a replication-incompetent adenovirus type 26 vector that expressed a prefusion-stabilized SARS-CoV-2 spike protein derived from the original Wuhan strain. Note on this clone: Its binding antigen is unknown. The input lacks base qualities; no much larger clone sits a single base away.

Between the V and J ends, shortened by 2 bases and 6 bases respectively, the junction contains 19 bases. The CDR3 runs 16 amino acids, cysteine and phenylalanine included. The sequence is cut down to CDR3 DNA, 48 bases in frame from base 1. The germline V gene (reference sequence) specifies LNHNV as CDR1 and YYDKDF as CDR2. The paper's findings and limits, for the study overall: Substantial breadth of spike-specific CD8+ and CD4+ T cell responses was reported after vaccination. The study was not powered for comparison of responses between vaccine doses or regimens. Vaccine and placebo recipients had similar non-spike TCR breadth, a finding consistent with the vaccine containing only spike. Ad26.COV2.S recipients had higher spike-specific TCR breadth than placebo recipients (P = 0.0014). It was noted by the authors that total T cell responses may have been underestimated by the TCR breadth and depth analyses.

The immunoSEQ Assay was the method used to sequence TCRbeta CDR3 regions. After extraction, genomic DNA underwent amplification by bias-controlled multiplex PCR, followed by high-throughput sequencing. The original pipeline was this. Collapsing and filtering of sequences were performed to quantify the absolute abundance of each unique TCRbeta CDR3 region. T cell fraction was estimated by normalizing TCRbeta template counts to usable DNA, with usable DNA measured through amplification of reference genes found in all nucleated cells. Repertoire TCRs were annotated as SARS-CoV-2-specific when V gene, CDR3 amino acid sequence and J gene were exactly matched to a known reactive TCR set. MIRA supplied the reference SARS-CoV-2 TCR set, which was filtered for enrichment in COVID-19-positive ImmuneCODE repertoires so that public or cross-reactive TCRs were removed. Based on the MIRA antigens, annotated TCRs were further analysed at the level of specific ORF or position within ORF. Breadth was defined as annotated unique rearrangements over total unique productive rearrangements; depth was the summed frequency of those rearrangements. Group comparisons of TCR breadth used two-sided Wilcoxon rank-sum tests. In TCRdb, the immuneACCESS table is reduced to in-frame sequences with V and J assigned. These tables do not hold every clone; where another copy was compared, an unresolved V gene accounts for under half, and the others remain unexplained. The D gene and trimming were derived from the DNA, and the V and J assignments and clone size from that table. The sample table holds about 460,000 clones, of which 80% to 90% were seen once. More than 1.5% of the sample is held by the ten biggest clonotypes.

This receptor was identified in a person between 18 and 60 years old who received the Ad26.COV2.S COVID-19 vaccine or a placebo. The V and J segments used are TRBV15 and TRBJ1-1, with an unclear D gene assignment. Sequences were derived from peripheral blood, sampled in a trial of Ad26.COV2.S vaccine versus placebo. CDR3 region: CATSRNPGLGGSEAFF. The nucleotides are TGTGCCACCAGCAGAAACCCGGGCCTAGGCGGTTCTGAAGCTTTCTTT.